The next 14 T cell receptor beta chains were all read from a single sample in a study of blood T cell repertoires in COVID-19 (dated by TCRdb to 2018 to 2020). Library method: the immunoSEQ multiplex PCR assay. TCRdb re-hosts the immuneACCESS table, in-frame sequences only. Its copies lack some clones; in the studies checked, an unresolved V gene accounts for under half of them, and the cause for the rest is not known. Present in this sample are 200,000 or so clones, roughly 88% of which were seen just once. The ten largest clonotypes hold over 3% of the sample. Sequenced sample: PBMCs or T cells enriched from blood (not recorded which). Receptors originate from a woman in her thirties or forties with acute COVID-19.

The chain has TRBV2 and TRBJ1-2; 10 bases are a match to TRBD1. With V trimmed by 3 bases and J by 6 bases, 10 bases remained unmatched. Germline CDR1 and CDR2: SNHLY and FYNNEI. The CDR3 covers 16 residues. CDR3 loop: CASSDRSGTGVNGYTF. The CDR3 coding sequence is TGTGCCAGCAGTGACAGATCCGGGACAGGGGTTAATGGCTACACCTTC.

The V gene is TRBV5-8, the J gene TRBJ1-6; the D is unclear. Germline assignment: CDR1 SGHTS and CDR2 YDEGEE. This CDR3 is 12 amino acids long. With 3 bases removed from V and 10 bases from J, the gap between germline ends came to 8 bases. CDR3 amino acids: CASSYNQSPLHF. CDR3 nucleotides: TGTGCCAGCAGCTATAACCAGTCACCCCTCCACTTT.

The rearrangement joins TRBV12-3 or TRBV12-4 to TRBJ2-7, with D possibly matching TRBD1 (5 bases). V lost 6 bases and J lost 6, with 15 bases in between. This CDR3 has 13 amino acids. CDR3 DNA sequence: TGTGCCAGCAGCCCGGCCGCTAGGGGCGAGCAGTACTTC. Protein: CASSPAARGEQYF.

Worth noting for this clone: The same CDR3 arises from other DNA sequences in this sample as well. The V gene is TRBV2, the J gene TRBJ1-5; 9 bases fit TRBD1. This CDR3 comprises 14 residues. CDR1 and CDR2 (germline): SNHLY, FYNNEI. V was clipped by 6 bases and J by 2 bases; unmatched bases: 2. The CDR3 bases are TGTGCCAGCAGGGACAGGGGTGGCAATCAGCCCCAGCATTTT. Amino acids: CASRDRGGNQPQHF.

The rearrangement joins TRBV19 to TRBJ1-2; D is uncertain. Germline V lookup: CDR1 LNHDA, CDR2 SQIVND (reference sequence). With 0 bases removed from V and 6 bases from J, the gap between germline ends came to 17 bases. The CDR3 has 16 amino acids. The CDR3: CASSIDLRPRADGYTF. The CDR3 nucleotides are TGTGCCAGTAGTATAGATCTGAGGCCGCGAGCGGATGGCTACACCTTC.

This chain connects TRBV6-5 to TRBJ1-4; 7 bases line up with TRBD1. The CDR3 consists of 15 residues. V was clipped by 6 bases and J by 4 bases; unmatched bases: 8. Per germline, CDR1 MNHEY and CDR2 SVGAGI. The CDR3 DNA sequence: TGTGCCAGCAGGAATACCGGGACAGTTAATGAAAAACTGTTTTTT. It codes for CASRNTGTVNEKLFF.

V is TRBV29-1 and J is TRBJ1-1; D gene unclear. V was cut by 1 base and J by 0 bases, with 6 bases left in between. Germline V lookup: CDR1 SQVTM, CDR2 ANQGSEA. The CDR3 consists of 13 residues. The CDR3 DNA reads TGCAGCGTTGAAGCCCAGTTGAACACTGAAGCTTTCTTT. Protein: CSVEAQLNTEAFF.

This rearrangement joins TRBV10-3 to TRBJ2-7; possibly TRBD2 for D (5 bases). Per germline, CDR1 ENHRY and CDR2 SYGVKD. This CDR3 contains 17 residues. V lost 5 bases and J lost 3, with 23 bases in between. Here the CDR3 reads CAISHSGPGVEGYEQYV. The DNA of the CDR3 is TGTGCCATCAGTCACTCAGGCCCCGGGGTCGAAGGCTACGAGCAGTACGTC.

The chain couples TRBV18 to TRBJ1-1, with D possibly being TRBD1 (6 bases). CDR1 is KGHSH and CDR2 is LQKENI in the germline V gene. The CDR3 totals 15 residues. V lost 5 bases and J 4 bases, leaving 17 bases between the germline ends. The CDR3: CASSLRADRSTEAFF. In DNA, the CDR3 is TGTGCCAGCTCATTGAGAGCCGACAGGAGCACTGAAGCTTTCTTT.

Only one count was recorded for this clone. The chain carries TRBV5-4 and TRBJ2-2; 9 nucleotides line up with TRBD1. The germline CDR1 and CDR2 sequences are SGHNT and YYREEE (reference sequence). This CDR3 is built from 18 residues. V lost 4 bases and J lost 0; bases outside the gene matches: 10. The chain's CDR3 is CASSPRDRAPSNTGELFF. The CDR3 DNA follows: TGTGCCAGCAGCCCACGGGACAGGGCGCCCTCGAACACCGGGGAGCTGTTTTTT.

The CDR3 protein is CASSPSPGQGYNEQFF. DNA of the CDR3: TGTGCCAGCTCTCCGTCACCGGGACAGGGCTACAATGAGCAGTTCTTC. This chain joins TRBV18 and TRBJ2-1; 9 bases agree with TRBD1. The CDR3 is 16 amino acids. Germline values: CDR1 KGHSH, CDR2 LQKENI. V dropped 6 bases and J dropped 3; count of bases not matched to a gene: 9. The whole variable domain, filled in from reference TRBV18 and TRBJ2-1, reads NAGVMQNPRHLVRRRGQEARLRCSPMKGHSHVYWYRQLPEEGLKFMVYLQKENIIDESGMPKERFSAEFPKEGPSILRIQQVVRGDSAAYFCASSPSPGQGYNEQFFGPGTRLTVL.

The V call is TRBV5-1, the J call TRBJ1-4; 11 positions match TRBD1. The ends lost 4 bases at V and 8 bases at J; junction bases unmatched: 4. The CDR3 contains 14 residues. The germline gives CDR1 SGHRS, CDR2 YFSETQ. CDR3 nucleotides: TGCGCCAGCAGCAGGACAGGGGGCGAAGAAAAACTGTTTTTT. This translates into CASSRTGGEEKLFF.

J is TRBJ2-3 and V is TRBV7-3; 9 bases match TRBD2. The CDR3 runs 14 residues. The junction had 1 base not matched to a gene; V was cut back by 6 bases and J by 0 bases. Germline V gene sequence: CDR1 SGHTA, CDR2 FQGTGA. CDR3 protein: CASSSGGSTDTQYF. The CDR3, as DNA: TGTGCCAGCAGTAGCGGGGGAAGCACAGATACGCAGTATTTT.

The chain couples TRBV6-5 to TRBJ1-1; TRBD1 is a possible D gene (5 bases). Germline CDR1 is MNHEY and CDR2 is SVGAGI. The CDR3 covers 13 residues. V dropped 6 bases and J dropped 2 bases, with 10 bases sitting between them. The CDR3 region is CASRETVNTEAFF. The DNA of the CDR3 is TGTGCCAGCAGGGAGACAGTTAACACTGAAGCTTTCTTT.